This TCR beta chain was documented in a study of T cell clones after liver transplantation. Clones were sequenced by immunoSEQ multiplex PCR, and TCRdb holds only the in-frame ones, with some missing. Among more than 70,000 clones, 75% to 90% were seen once, and the ten largest hold less than 3%. The CDR3 loop spans 15 amino acids. The germline gives CDR1 SGHRS, CDR2 YFSETQ. The V gene lost 4 bases and the J gene lost 0 bases, with 11 bases spanning the gap. Here the sequenced sample was CD4+ T cells from blood, taken at the 22-month timepoint. This TCR was recovered from a human patient who received a liver transplant. These T cells may partly come from the graft donor. The chain recombines TRBV5-1 with TRBJ2-1; tentatively, D is TRBD1 (6 bases). DNA of the CDR3: TGCGCCAGCAGCAACGGACAGCGCTCCTACAATGAGCAGTTCTTC. It yields the protein CASSNGQRSYNEQFF.